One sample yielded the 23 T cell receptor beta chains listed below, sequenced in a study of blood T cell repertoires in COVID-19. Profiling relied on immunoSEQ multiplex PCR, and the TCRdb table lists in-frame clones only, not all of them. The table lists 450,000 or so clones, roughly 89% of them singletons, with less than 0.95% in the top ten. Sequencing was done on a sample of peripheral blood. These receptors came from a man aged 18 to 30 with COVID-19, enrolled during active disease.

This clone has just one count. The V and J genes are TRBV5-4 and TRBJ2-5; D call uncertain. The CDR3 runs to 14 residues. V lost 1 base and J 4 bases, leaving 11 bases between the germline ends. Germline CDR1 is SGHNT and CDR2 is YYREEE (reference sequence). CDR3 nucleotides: TGTGCCAGCAGCTTGAACTCGGCGGCAGAGACCCAGTACTTC. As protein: CASSLNSAAETQYF.

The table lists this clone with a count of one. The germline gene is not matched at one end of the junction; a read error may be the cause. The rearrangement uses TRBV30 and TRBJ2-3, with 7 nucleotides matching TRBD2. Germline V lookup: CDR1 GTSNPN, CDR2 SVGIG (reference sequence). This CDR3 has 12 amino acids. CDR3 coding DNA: TGTGCCTGGGGTGTCGGGGGGGATACGCAGTATTTT. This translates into CAWGVGGDTQYF. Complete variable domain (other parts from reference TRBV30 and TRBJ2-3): SQTIHQWPATLVQPVGSPLSLECTVEGTSNPNLYWYRQAAGRGLQLLFYSVGIGQISSEVPQNLSASRPQDRQFILSSKKLLLSDSGFYLCAWGVGGDTQYFGPGTRLTVL.

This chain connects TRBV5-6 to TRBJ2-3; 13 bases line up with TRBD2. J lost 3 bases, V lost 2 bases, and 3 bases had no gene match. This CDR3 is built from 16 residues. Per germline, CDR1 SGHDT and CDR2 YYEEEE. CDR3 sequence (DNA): TGTGCCAGCAGCTTACGGACTAGCGGGAGAACAGATACGCAGTATTTT. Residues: CASSLRTSGRTDTQYF. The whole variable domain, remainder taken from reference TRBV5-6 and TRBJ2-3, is DAGVTQSPTHLIKTRGQQVTLRCSPKSGHDTVSWYQQALGQGPQFIFQYYEEEERQRGNFPDRFSGHQFPNYSSELNVNALLLGDSALYLCASSLRTSGRTDTQYFGPGTRLTVL.

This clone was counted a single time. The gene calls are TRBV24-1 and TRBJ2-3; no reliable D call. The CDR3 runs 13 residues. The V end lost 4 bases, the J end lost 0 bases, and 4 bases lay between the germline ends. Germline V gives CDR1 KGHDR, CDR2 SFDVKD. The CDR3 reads CATSEGSTDTQYF. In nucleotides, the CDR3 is TGTGCCACCAGTGAGGGCAGCACAGATACGCAGTATTTT.

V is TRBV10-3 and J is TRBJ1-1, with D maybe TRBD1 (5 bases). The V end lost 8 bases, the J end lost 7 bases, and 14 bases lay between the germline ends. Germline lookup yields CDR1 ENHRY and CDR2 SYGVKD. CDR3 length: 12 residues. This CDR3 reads CAISPGPSEAFF. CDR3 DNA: TGTGCCATCTCCCCAGGGCCAAGTGAAGCTTTCTTT.

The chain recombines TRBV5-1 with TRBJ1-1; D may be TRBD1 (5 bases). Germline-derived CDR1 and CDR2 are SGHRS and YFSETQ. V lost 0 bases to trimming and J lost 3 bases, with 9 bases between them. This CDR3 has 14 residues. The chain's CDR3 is CASSLARVDTEAFF. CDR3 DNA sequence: TGCGCCAGCAGCTTGGCCAGGGTCGACACTGAAGCTTTCTTT. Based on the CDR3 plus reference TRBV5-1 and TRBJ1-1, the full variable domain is KAGVTQTPRYLIKTRGQQVTLSCSPISGHRSVSWYQQTPGQGLQFLFEYFSETQRNKGNFPGRFSGRQFSNSRSEMNVSTLELGDSALYLCASSLARVDTEAFFGQGTRLTVV.

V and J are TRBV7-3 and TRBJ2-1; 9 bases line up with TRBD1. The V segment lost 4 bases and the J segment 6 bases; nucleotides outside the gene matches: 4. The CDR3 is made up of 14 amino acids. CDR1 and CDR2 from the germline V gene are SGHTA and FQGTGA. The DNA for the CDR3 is TGTGCCAGCAGCTCAGGACAGGGGCTCAATGAGCAGTTCTTC. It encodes CASSSGQGLNEQFF.

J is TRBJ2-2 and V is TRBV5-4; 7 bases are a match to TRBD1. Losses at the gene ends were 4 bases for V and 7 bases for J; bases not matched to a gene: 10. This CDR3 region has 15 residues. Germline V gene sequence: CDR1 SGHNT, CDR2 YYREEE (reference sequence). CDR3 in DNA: TGTGCCAGCAGCCTACAGGGGCCCGGAGGCGGGGAGCTGTTTTTT. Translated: CASSLQGPGGGELFF.

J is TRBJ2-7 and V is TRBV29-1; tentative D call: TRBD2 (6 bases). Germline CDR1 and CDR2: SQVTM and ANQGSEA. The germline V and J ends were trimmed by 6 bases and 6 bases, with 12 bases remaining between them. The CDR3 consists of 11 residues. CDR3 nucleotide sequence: TGCAGCGTCGGGGGTCTTGGCGAGCAGTACTTC. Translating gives CSVGGLGEQYF.

CDR3 sequence reads: CASSSTGHGNTIYF. Here the CDR3 DNA reads TGTGCCAGCAGCTCCACAGGGCACGGAAACACCATATATTTT. The gene calls are TRBV5-6 and TRBJ1-3, with a weak D call TRBD1 (6 bases). The CDR3 totals 14 residues. Germline CDR1 is SGHDT and CDR2 is YYEEEE. Trimming removed 3 bases from V and 4 bases from J, with 11 bases in between.

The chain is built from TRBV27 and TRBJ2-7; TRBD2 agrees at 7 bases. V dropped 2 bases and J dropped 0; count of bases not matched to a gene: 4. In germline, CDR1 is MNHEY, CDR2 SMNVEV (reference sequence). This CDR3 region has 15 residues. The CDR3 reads CASSLRLASSYEQYF. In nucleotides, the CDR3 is TGTGCCAGCAGTTTACGACTAGCATCCTCCTACGAGCAGTACTTC.

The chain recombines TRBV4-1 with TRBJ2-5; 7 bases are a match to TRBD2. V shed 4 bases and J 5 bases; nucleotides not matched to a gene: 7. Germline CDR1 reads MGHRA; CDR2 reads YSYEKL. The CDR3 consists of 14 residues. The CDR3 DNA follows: TGCGCCAGCAGCCTTCTACGGGGGGTGGAGACCCAGTACTTC. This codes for CASSLLRGVETQYF.

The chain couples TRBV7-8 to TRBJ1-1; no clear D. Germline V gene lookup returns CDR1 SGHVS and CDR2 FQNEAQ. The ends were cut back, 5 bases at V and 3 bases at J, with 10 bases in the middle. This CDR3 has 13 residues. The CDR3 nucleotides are TGTGCCAGCAGCAGATCCGGGGACACTGAAGCTTTCTTT. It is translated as CASSRSGDTEAFF.

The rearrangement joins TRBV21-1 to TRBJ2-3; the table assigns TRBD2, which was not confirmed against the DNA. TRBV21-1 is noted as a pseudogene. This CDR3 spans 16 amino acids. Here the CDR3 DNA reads TGTGCCAGCAGCCGCGGACTAGCCGACAACTCCCCTACGCAGTATTTT. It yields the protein CASSRGLADNSPTQYF.

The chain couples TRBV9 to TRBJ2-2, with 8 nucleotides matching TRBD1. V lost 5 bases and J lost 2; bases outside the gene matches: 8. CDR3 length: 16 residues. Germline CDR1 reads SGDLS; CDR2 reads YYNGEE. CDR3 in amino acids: CASRAEGQGNTGELFF. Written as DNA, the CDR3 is TGTGCCAGCAGAGCAGAAGGACAGGGTAACACCGGGGAGCTGTTTTTT.

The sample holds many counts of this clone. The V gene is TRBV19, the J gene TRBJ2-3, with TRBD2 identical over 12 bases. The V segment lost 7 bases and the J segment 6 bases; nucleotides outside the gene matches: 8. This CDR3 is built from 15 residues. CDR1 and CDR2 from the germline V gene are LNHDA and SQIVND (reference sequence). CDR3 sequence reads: CASNLASGGVDTQYF. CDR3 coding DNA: TGTGCCAGTAACTTAGCTAGCGGGGGGGTGGATACGCAGTATTTT.

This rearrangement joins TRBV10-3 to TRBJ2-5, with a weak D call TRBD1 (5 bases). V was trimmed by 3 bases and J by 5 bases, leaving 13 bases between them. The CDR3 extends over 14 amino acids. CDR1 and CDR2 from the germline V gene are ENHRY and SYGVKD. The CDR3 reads CAISDRDLWETQYF. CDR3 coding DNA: TGTGCCATCAGTGACAGGGATCTGTGGGAGACCCAGTACTTC.

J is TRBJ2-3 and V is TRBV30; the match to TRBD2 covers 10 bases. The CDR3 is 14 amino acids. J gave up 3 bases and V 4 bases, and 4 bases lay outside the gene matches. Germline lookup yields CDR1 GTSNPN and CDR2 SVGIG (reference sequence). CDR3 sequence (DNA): TGTGCCTGGACTAGCGGGAGATTGACAGATACGCAGTATTTT. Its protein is CAWTSGRLTDTQYF. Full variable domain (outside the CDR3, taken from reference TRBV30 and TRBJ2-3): SQTIHQWPATLVQPVGSPLSLECTVEGTSNPNLYWYRQAAGRGLQLLFYSVGIGQISSEVPQNLSASRPQDRQFILSSKKLLLSDSGFYLCAWTSGRLTDTQYFGPGTRLTVL.

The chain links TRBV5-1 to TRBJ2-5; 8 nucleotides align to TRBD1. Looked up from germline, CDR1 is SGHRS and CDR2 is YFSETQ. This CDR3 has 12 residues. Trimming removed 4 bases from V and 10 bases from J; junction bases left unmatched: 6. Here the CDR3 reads CASSPGQGSQYF. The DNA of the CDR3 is TGCGCCAGCAGCCCCGGACAGGGAAGCCAGTACTTC.

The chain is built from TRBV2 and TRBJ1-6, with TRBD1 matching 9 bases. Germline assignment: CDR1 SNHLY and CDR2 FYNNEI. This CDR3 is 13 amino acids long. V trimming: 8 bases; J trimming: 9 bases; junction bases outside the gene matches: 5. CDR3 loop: CASLGQGSSPLHF. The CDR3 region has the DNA TGTGCCAGCTTGGGACAGGGTAGTTCACCCCTCCACTTT.

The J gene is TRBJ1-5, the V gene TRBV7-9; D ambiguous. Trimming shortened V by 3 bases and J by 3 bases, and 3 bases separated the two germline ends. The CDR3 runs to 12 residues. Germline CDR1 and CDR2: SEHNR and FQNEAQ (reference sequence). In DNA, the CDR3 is TGTGCCAGCAGCTTCTCCAATCAGCCCCAGCATTTT. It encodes CASSFSNQPQHF.

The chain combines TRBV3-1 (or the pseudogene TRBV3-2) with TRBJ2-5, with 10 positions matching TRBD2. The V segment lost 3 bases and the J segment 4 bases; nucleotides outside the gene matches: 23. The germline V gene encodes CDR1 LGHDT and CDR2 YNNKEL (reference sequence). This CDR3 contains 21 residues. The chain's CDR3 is CASSHPPPGLASVAGGETQYF. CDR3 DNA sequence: TGTGCCAGCAGCCATCCACCTCCGGGACTAGCGTCGGTGGCAGGGGGAGAGACCCAGTACTTC.

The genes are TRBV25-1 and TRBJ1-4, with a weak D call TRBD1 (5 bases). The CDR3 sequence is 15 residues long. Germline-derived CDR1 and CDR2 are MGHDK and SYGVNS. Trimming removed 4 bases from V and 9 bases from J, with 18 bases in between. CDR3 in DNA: TGTGCCAGCAGTGGGGCTTATGGGGGAGGGAAAAAACTGTTTTTT. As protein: CASSGAYGGGKKLFF.